This T cell receptor beta chain originates from a study of identifying expanded T cells in peripheral blood. Looked up from germline, CDR1 is SGHRS and CDR2 is YFSETQ. The CDR3 sequence is 16 residues long. With 4 bases clipped from V and 7 bases from J, the junction kept 14 bases outside the gene matches. Healthy donors had no documented immune events, such as infections, while sampled. About this clone: Its specificity is unknown.

Study conclusions and caveats: Differentially abundant clones: roughly 1.2 between replicates, 16.4 at around 14 days, more than 18 at four.

Only in-frame clones appear in the TCRdb table, and some are missing; sequencing was by immunoSEQ multiplex PCR. Here the sample spans approximately 86,000 clones, 70% to 90% being singletons. The source material was blood. The TCR was taken from a person between 18 and 69 years old in good health. J is TRBJ2-7 and V is TRBV5-1; 10 nucleotides agree with TRBD1. The CDR3 bases are TGCGCCAGCAGCACTAGCACCGGGACAGGGGTCCAGGAGCAGTACTTC. Amino acid sequence: CASSTSTGTGVQEQYF. The whole variable domain, filled in from reference TRBV5-1 and TRBJ2-7, reads KAGVTQTPRYLIKTRGQQVTLSCSPISGHRSVSWYQQTPGQGLQFLFEYFSETQRNKGNFPGRFSGRQFSNSRSEMNVSTLELGDSALYLCASSTSTGTGVQEQYFGPGTRLTVT.